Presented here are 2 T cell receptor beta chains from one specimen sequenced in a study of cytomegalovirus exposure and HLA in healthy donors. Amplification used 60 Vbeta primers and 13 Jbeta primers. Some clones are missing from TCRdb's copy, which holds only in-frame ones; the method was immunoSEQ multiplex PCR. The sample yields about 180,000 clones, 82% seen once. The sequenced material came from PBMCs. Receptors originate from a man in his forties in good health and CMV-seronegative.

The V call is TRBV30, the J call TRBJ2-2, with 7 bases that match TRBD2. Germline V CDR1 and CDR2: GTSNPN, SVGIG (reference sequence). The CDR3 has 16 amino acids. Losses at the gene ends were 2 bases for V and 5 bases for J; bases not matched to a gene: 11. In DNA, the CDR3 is TGTGCCTGGAGTACTTACGGGGGGTTATCGACCGGGGAGCTGTTTTTT. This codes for CAWSTYGGLSTGELFF.

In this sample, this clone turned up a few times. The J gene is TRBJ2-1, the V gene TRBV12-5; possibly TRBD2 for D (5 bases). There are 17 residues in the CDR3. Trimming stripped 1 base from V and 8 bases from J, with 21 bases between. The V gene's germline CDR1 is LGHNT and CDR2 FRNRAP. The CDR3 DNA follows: TGTGCTAGTGGTTTGGCTAGTGCTGGTGGCCGGGGATATGAGCAGTTCTTC. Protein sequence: CASGLASAGGRGYEQFF.